These T cell receptor beta chains were read from a single sample in a study of radiotherapy plus CTLA-4 blockade in lung cancer. Clones were read by immunoSEQ multiplex PCR, and TCRdb kept only the in-frame ones, dropping some. The sample holds roughly 57,000 clones, roughly 79% seen once. The sample in question was peripheral blood, obtained from a patient treated with radiotherapy plus ipilimumab. Receptors originate from a human donor with non-small cell lung cancer whose response to radiotherapy plus ipilimumab could not be evaluated. The CDR3 runs from the conserved cysteine through the conserved F or W. A D gene is named only where the DNA matches it firmly. Clone size is given for some rows only: seen once, a few or many times, or a class if the clone is expanded.

d_call j_call v_call clone_size cdr3_nt cdr3_aa
NA TRBJ2-7 TRBV6-6 NA TGTGCCAGCTTGAGAGTGGTAAGCTCCTACGAGCAGTACTTC CASLRVVSSYEQYF
TRBD1 TRBJ2-3 TRBV5-4 NA TGTGCCAGCAGCTTGCCCGGACAGGGGAGAGATACGCAGTATTTT CASSLPGQGRDTQYF
NA TRBJ1-4 TRBV4-3 NA TGCGCCAGCAGCCAAGATAAGTGGTGGCAGGGTGAAAAACTGTTTTTT CASSQDKWWQGEKLFF
NA TRBJ1-2 TRBV18 NA TGTGCCAGCTCACACGGCAGGGGATATGGCTACACCTTC CASSHGRGYGYTF
NA TRBJ2-3 TRBV30 NA TGTGCCTGGAGTCTTGGAGACGGCACAGATACGCAGTATTTT CAWSLGDGTDTQYF
TRBD1 TRBJ2-6 TRBV27 NA TGTGCCAGCAGGACAGGGGAGACGGCTGGGGCCAACGTCCTGACTTTC CASRTGETAGANVLTF
TRBD2 TRBJ2-3 TRBV7-2 NA TGTGCCAGCAGCTTATTGCGGGGGGGAAGCACAGATACGCAGTATTTT CASSLLRGGSTDTQYF
TRBD1 TRBJ2-2 TRBV6-1 few TGTGCCAGCAGTCGACGGGACAGTTCCACCGGGGAGCTGTTTTTT CASSRRDSSTGELFF
TRBD2 TRBJ2-1 TRBV9 NA TGTGCCAGCAGCGGTAGCGGGGCGACTTACAATGAGCAGTTCTTC CASSGSGATYNEQFF
TRBD1 TRBJ1-2 TRBV7-2 NA TGTGCCAGCAGCTTAGGGACAGGGCGTGAGACCTATGGCTACACCTTC CASSLGTGRETYGYTF
NA TRBJ2-7 TRBV28 few TGTGCCAGCAGTCCCCTAGCCACTATCGCAGAGCAGTACTTC CASSPLATIAEQYF
NA TRBJ1-1 TRBV15 NA TGTGCCACCAGCAGAGGTCCAGGTTTGAACACTGAAGCTTTCTTT CATSRGPGLNTEAFF
NA TRBJ1-2 TRBV29-1 NA TGCAGCGTTGTTGACGAGGCCCCCTATGGCTACACCTTC CSVVDEAPYGYTF
TRBD2 TRBJ2-3 TRBV5-1 NA TGCGCCAGCAGGACTAGCGGGGGTCCAGATACGCAGTATTTT CASRTSGGPDTQYF
NA TRBJ1-3 TRBV27 few TGTGCCAGCAGTTTGTCGCCTCTAGGAAACACCATATATTTT CASSLSPLGNTIYF
TRBD2 TRBJ2-5 TRBV4-1 NA TGCGCCAGCAGTACCGGGACTAACCAAGAGACCCAGTACTTC CASSTGTNQETQYF
TRBD2 TRBJ2-5 TRBV19 NA TGTGCCAGTACCCCGGGGGGGCGAGAAGTCGGGGAGACCCAGTACTTC CASTPGGREVGETQYF
TRBD2 TRBJ2-7 TRBV12-5 NA TGTGCTAGTGGTCCAGGACTAGCTGGGTACCACGAGCAGTACTTC CASGPGLAGYHEQYF
NA TRBJ1-4 TRBV11-2 NA TGTGCCAGCAGCTTAGGACAGACATCTAATGAAAAACTGTTTTTT CASSLGQTSNEKLFF
TRBD2 TRBJ2-7 TRBV7-2 medium-sized TGTGCCAGCAGCGCGACTAGCTCCGATTCCTACGAGCAGTACTTC CASSATSSDSYEQYF
TRBD2 TRBJ2-1 TRBV5-4 NA TGTGCCAGCAGCTCTCGGACTAGCCGTCGGAGCTCCTACAATGAGCAGTTCTTC CASSSRTSRRSSYNEQFF
NA TRBJ2-7 TRBV28 NA TGTGCCAGCAGCTCAGGGAATACTGCGCAGTACTTC CASSSGNTAQYF
NA TRBJ1-6 TRBV5-5 once TGTGCCAGCAGCTTAGGACTGCACTATAATTCACCCCTCCACTTT CASSLGLHYNSPLHF
TRBD1 TRBJ2-2 TRBV9 NA TGTGCCAGCAGTTTTATGACAGGGGGCACCGGGGAGCTGTTTTTT CASSFMTGGTGELFF
TRBD2 TRBJ2-1 TRBV29-1 NA TGCAGCGCCGGGACTAGCGGGAATAATGAGCAGTTCTTC CSAGTSGNNEQFF
TRBD2 TRBJ2-7 TRBV6-5 NA TGTGCCAGCAGCTCGACTAGCGGGGGATCCTACGAGCAGTACTTC CASSSTSGGSYEQYF
NA TRBJ2-7 TRBV19 NA TGTGCCAGTAGGATGACAGGTGAAACCGAGCAGTACTTC CASRMTGETEQYF
NA TRBJ2-3 TRBV2 NA TGTGCCAGCAGTGAAGGGGGCTCCCCTAGCACAGATACGCAGTATTTT CASSEGGSPSTDTQYF
TRBD1 TRBJ1-2 TRBV28 once TGTGCCAGCAGTCCGACAGGGGATTTCTATGGCTACACCTTC CASSPTGDFYGYTF
TRBD2 TRBJ2-1 TRBV11-2 NA TGTGCCAGCAGCTTAGGAGGGGACCCGGGAGGTGAGCAGTTCTTC CASSLGGDPGGEQFF
NA TRBJ2-6 TRBV6-4 NA TGTGCCAGCAGTGACTCCTTCTCTGGGGCCAACGTCCTGACTTTC CASSDSFSGANVLTF
NA TRBJ1-1 TRBV28 NA TGTGCCAGCAGGTCAGGGGTGGTAAACCCTGAAGCTTTCTTT CASRSGVVNPEAFF
NA TRBJ2-3 TRBV28 NA TGTGCCACCTACCGGGGTGACACAGATACGCAGTATTTT CATYRGDTDTQYF
NA TRBJ2-6 TRBV5-1 NA TGCGCCAGCAGCTTCTTGAGCTCTGGGGCCAACGTCCTGACTTTC CASSFLSSGANVLTF
NA TRBJ2-2 TRBV6-6 NA TGTGCCAGCAGTTTCCGGGACACCATAAGTACCGGGGAGCTGTTTTTT CASSFRDTISTGELFF
NA TRBJ2-3 TRBV7-2 NA TGTGCCAGCAGCTTCAAGGGGAGGGATACGCAGTATTTT CASSFKGRDTQYF
TRBD1 TRBJ1-2 TRBV4-3 NA TGCGCCAGCAGCCAAGAACGAACGGGACAGGAGGGTGGCTACACCTTC CASSQERTGQEGGYTF
NA TRBJ2-7 TRBV4-2 NA TGTGCCAGCAGCCAAGATTCAGACAGCCCCTACGAGCAGTACTTC CASSQDSDSPYEQYF
NA TRBJ1-1 TRBV2 NA TGTGCCAGCAGTGAGGTCAGGGTGGACACTGAAGCTTTCTTT CASSEVRVDTEAFF
TRBD1 TRBJ1-2 TRBV20-1 NA TGCAGGGGACAGGGCTATGGCTACACCTTC CRGQGYGYTF
NA TRBJ1-1 TRBV5-4 NA TGTGCCAGCAGCTCTAGGAACACTGAAGCTTTCTTT CASSSRNTEAFF
TRBD2 TRBJ2-3 TRBV7-2 NA TGTGCCAGCAGCTTAGTCGGGACTAGGGGCACAGATACGCAGTATTTT CASSLVGTRGTDTQYF
TRBD1 TRBJ1-2 TRBV19 NA TGTGCCAGTAGGACAGGGGAGGTCCGAGCTAACTATGGCTACACCTTC CASRTGEVRANYGYTF
TRBD2 TRBJ2-7 TRBV10-3 NA TGTGCCATCAGTGAGATGGGCGGGAGGGCCTACGAGCAGTACTTC CAISEMGGRAYEQYF
TRBD2 TRBJ2-1 TRBV30 NA TGTGCCTGCGGGCTAGCGGGAGCCCATGAGCAGTTCTTC CACGLAGAHEQFF